These 25 T cell receptor beta chains came from one sample sequenced in a study of blood T cell repertoires in COVID-19. Only in-frame clones appear in the TCRdb table, and some are missing; sequencing was by immunoSEQ multiplex PCR. The repertoire has 100,000 or so clones, approximately 72% of them found once; the top ten carry 19%. Material: peripheral blood. These TCRs come from a woman in her 70s with acute or convalescent COVID-19.

V is TRBV29-1 and J is TRBJ1-6; D might be TRBD1 (5 bases). CDR1 and CDR2 from the germline V gene are SQVTM and ANQGSEA. Between the trimmed V and J ends, which lost 6 bases and 0 bases, there was a span of 12 bases. CDR3 length equals 15 residues. The CDR3 spells CSVGHLSSYNSPLHF. The CDR3 DNA is TGCAGCGTAGGACATCTCAGCTCCTATAATTCACCCCTCCACTTT. The full variable domain, completed using reference TRBV29-1 and TRBJ1-6, is SAVISQKPSRDICQRGTSLTIQCQVDSQVTMMFWYRQQPGQSLTLIATANQGSEATYESGFVIDKFPISRPNLTFSTLTVSNMSPEDSSIYLCSVGHLSSYNSPLHFGNGTRLTVT.

The chain employs TRBV19 and TRBJ1-5; 9 bases match TRBD1. There are 15 residues in the CDR3. The V segment lost 7 bases and the J segment 4 bases; nucleotides outside the gene matches: 8. Germline V gene sequence: CDR1 LNHDA, CDR2 SQIVND (reference sequence). CDR3 bases: TGTGCCAGTACTCCGTTGGACAGGGGAAATCAGCCCCAGCATTTT. Translating gives CASTPLDRGNQPQHF.

This chain links TRBV7-9 with TRBJ1-4; D possibly corresponds to TRBD1 (5 bases). The CDR3 covers 13 residues. Germline CDR1 and CDR2: SEHNR and FQNEAQ (reference sequence). Between the trimmed V and J ends, which lost 5 bases and 6 bases, there was a span of 10 bases. CDR3 coding DNA: TGTGCCAGCAGCCGACAGCCGGATGAAAAACTGTTTTTT. Translating gives CASSRQPDEKLFF.

The chain employs TRBV27 and TRBJ2-5; tentatively, D is TRBD2 (6 bases). This CDR3 has 13 residues. Germline V gene sequence: CDR1 MNHEY, CDR2 SMNVEV (reference sequence). With 5 bases removed from V and 3 bases from J, the gap between germline ends came to 10 bases. The CDR3 DNA reads TGTGCCAGCAGTCTAGTAGCGGAAGAGACCCAGTACTTC. Translating gives CASSLVAEETQYF.

CDR3 DNA: TGCGCCAGCAGCTTGGCAACCGTCAGGAACACTGAAGCTTTCTTT. It translates to CASSLATVRNTEAFF. This chain links TRBV5-1 with TRBJ1-1; unclear D gene. CDR3 length: 15 amino acids. With 0 bases removed from V and 1 base from J, the gap between germline ends came to 10 bases. The germline V gene encodes CDR1 SGHRS and CDR2 YFSETQ.

This clone was recorded many times. The J gene is TRBJ2-2, the V gene TRBV5-1, with a possible D match to TRBD1 (6 bases). There are 16 residues in the CDR3. V dropped 0 bases and J dropped 7 bases, with 16 bases sitting between them. Germline loops: CDR1 SGHRS, CDR2 YFSETQ. Here the CDR3 DNA reads TGCGCCAGCAGCTTGGACAGGGCCCTTGTGGACGGGGAGCTGTTTTTT. It yields the protein CASSLDRALVDGELFF.

This clone was recorded once. This chain links TRBV30 with TRBJ2-7; 8 nucleotides agree with TRBD1. The CDR3 runs 14 residues. Per germline, CDR1 GTSNPN and CDR2 SVGIG (reference sequence). V lost 5 bases to trimming and J lost 5 bases; unmatched junction nucleotides: 11. The CDR3 nucleotides are TGTGCCTGGGGTACTTTGGACAGGGTCAACGAGCAGTACTTC. This encodes CAWGTLDRVNEQYF.

The V gene is TRBV6-1, the J gene TRBJ2-1; 7 bases match TRBD2. V gave up 3 bases and J gave up 8 bases; unmatched junction bases: 7. There are 14 residues in the CDR3. The germline V gene has CDR1 MNHNS and CDR2 SASEGT. CDR3 in DNA: TGTGCCAGCAGTGATGGGACTACCGCCCATGAGCAGTTCTTC. This codes for CASSDGTTAHEQFF.

The rearrangement uses TRBV29-1 and TRBJ1-2, with 9 bases identical to TRBD1. V was clipped by 7 bases and J by 5 bases; unmatched bases: 14. Germline lookup yields CDR1 SQVTM and CDR2 ANQGSEA. The CDR3 loop spans 15 amino acids. The CDR3, as DNA: TGCAGCGGGGAGATCACAGGGGGCGGGGAGTATGGCTACACCTTC. Its translation: CSGEITGGGEYGYTF.

The rearrangement joins TRBV27 to TRBJ1-5; 9 nucleotides match TRBD1. CDR1 and CDR2 from the germline V gene are MNHEY and SMNVEV (reference sequence). V was pared by 4 bases and J by 4 bases, with 11 bases of the junction left unmatched. The CDR3 spans 17 residues. CDR3 sequence (DNA): TGTGCCAGCAGTTCTTGGACAGGGGCCCGGGTTAATCAGCCCCAGCATTTT. It is translated as CASSSWTGARVNQPQHF.

This clone has a handful of counts. The chain uses TRBV2 and TRBJ1-5, with D unclear. This CDR3 region has 14 residues. The germline V gene encodes CDR1 SNHLY and CDR2 FYNNEI. The V and J ends lost 3 bases and 4 bases respectively, with 10 bases between them. The CDR3 protein is CASSDGRANQPQHF. The CDR3 DNA reads TGTGCCAGCAGTGATGGGAGGGCTAATCAGCCCCAGCATTTT. Drawing the rest from reference TRBV2 and TRBJ1-5, the complete variable domain is EPEVTQTPSHQVTQMGQEVILRCVPISNHLYFYWYRQILGQKVEFLVSFYNNEISEKSEIFDDQFSVERPDGSNFTLKIRSTKLEDSAMYFCASSDGRANQPQHFGDGTRLSIL.

Written as DNA, the CDR3 is TGTGCCAGCAGCCAAGGGACAGGGGGCCCAGATACGCAGTATTTT. Its protein is CASSQGTGGPDTQYF. The genes are TRBV7-6 and TRBJ2-3, with 12 bases lining up with TRBD1. V dropped 5 bases and J dropped 4; count of bases not matched to a gene: 4. The CDR3 sequence is 15 residues long. The germline V gene has CDR1 SGHVS and CDR2 FNYEAQ.

The chain recombines TRBV7-9 with TRBJ1-2, with 7 bases identical to TRBD1. This CDR3 has 13 residues. Germline values: CDR1 SEHNR, CDR2 FQNEAQ (reference sequence). J gave up 8 bases and V 5 bases, and 8 bases lay outside the gene matches. The CDR3 DNA sequence: TGTGCCAGCAGCGTAAACAGGGGTGAGGGCTACACCTTC. This sequence encodes CASSVNRGEGYTF.

This sequence joins TRBV24-1 and TRBJ1-2; 7 positions match TRBD1. The CDR3 spans 14 residues. V lost 3 bases, J lost 7 bases, and 7 bases stayed unmatched. Looked up from germline, CDR1 is KGHDR and CDR2 is SFDVKD. The CDR3 nucleotides are TGTGCCACCAGTGATGGCAGGGGGTTTTTTGGCTACACCTTC. It codes for CATSDGRGFFGYTF.

V is TRBV3-1 (or the pseudogene TRBV3-2) and J is TRBJ2-1; 8 nucleotides align to TRBD1. The CDR3 extends over 18 amino acids. Losses at the gene ends were 4 bases for V and 0 bases for J; bases not matched to a gene: 11. Germline lookup yields CDR1 LGHDT and CDR2 YNNKEL (reference sequence). DNA for the CDR3: TGTGCCAGCAGCCCAGGACAGGGAGGATCGGGCTCCTACAATGAGCAGTTCTTC. Its protein is CASSPGQGGSGSYNEQFF.

This sequence joins TRBV30 and TRBJ1-6; no definite D call. Per the germline V gene, CDR1 is GTSNPN and CDR2 is SVGIG (reference sequence). Between the trimmed V and J ends, which lost 0 bases and 7 bases, there was a span of 13 bases. This CDR3 is 15 amino acids long. This chain's CDR3 is CAWSVPSQRNSPLHF. The CDR3 DNA reads TGTGCCTGGAGTGTTCCGAGCCAGAGGAATTCACCCCTCCACTTT.

The chain links TRBV7-2 to TRBJ1-3; D unresolved. The germline V and J ends were trimmed by 1 base and 0 bases, with 7 bases remaining between them. CDR1 is SGHTA, CDR2 FQGNSA, per germline. CDR3 length: 15 amino acids. CDR3 in amino acids: CASSLVGGSGNTIYF. The CDR3 DNA follows: TGTGCCAGCAGCTTAGTCGGAGGCTCTGGAAACACCATATATTTT.

The chain carries TRBV6-1 and TRBJ2-5, with D possibly matching TRBD2 (6 bases). The CDR3 loop spans 13 amino acids. Germline V gene sequence: CDR1 MNHNS, CDR2 SASEGT. Between the trimmed V and J ends, which lost 5 bases and 1 base, there was a span of 8 bases. The CDR3 DNA reads TGTGCCAGCAGTTCGGGACTCCAAGAGACCCAGTACTTC. Its translation is CASSSGLQETQYF.

This rearrangement joins TRBV5-4 to TRBJ2-7; D might be TRBD2 (5 bases). The V gene's germline CDR1 is SGHNT and CDR2 YYREEE (reference sequence). The CDR3 loop spans 14 amino acids. V was cut by 4 bases and J by 2 bases, with 13 bases left in between. The CDR3: CASSPVSGTYEQYF. The CDR3 region has the DNA TGTGCCAGCAGCCCCGTCTCGGGGACCTACGAGCAGTACTTC.

The rearrangement joins TRBV28 to TRBJ1-1; TRBD1 is a possible D gene (5 bases). V lost 2 bases to trimming and J lost 0 bases, with 13 bases between them. Germline-derived CDR1 and CDR2 are MDHEN and SYDVKM. The CDR3 is 16 amino acids. CDR3 residues: CASSLPSDTLNTEAFF. Here the CDR3 DNA reads TGTGCCAGCAGTTTACCCTCGGACACCTTGAACACTGAAGCTTTCTTT.

V usage is TRBV30 and J usage is TRBJ2-1; 8 positions match TRBD1. The CDR3 is 11 amino acids. Germline trimming cut 3 bases from V and 12 bases from J; bases unmatched to any gene: 4. Germline V gene data show CDR1 as GTSNPN and CDR2 as SVGIG (reference sequence). CDR3 in amino acids: CAWSAGTGQFF. The CDR3 nucleotides are TGTGCCTGGAGCGCCGGGACAGGGCAGTTCTTC. The whole variable domain, filled in from reference TRBV30 and TRBJ2-1, reads SQTIHQWPATLVQPVGSPLSLECTVEGTSNPNLYWYRQAAGRGLQLLFYSVGIGQISSEVPQNLSASRPQDRQFILSSKKLLLSDSGFYLCAWSAGTGQFFGPGTRLTVL.

This sequence joins TRBV18 and TRBJ2-7; 8 nucleotides align to TRBD2. J was trimmed by 2 bases and V by 4 bases; bases with no gene match: 4. Germline values: CDR1 KGHSH, CDR2 LQKENI. The CDR3 consists of 14 residues. The CDR3 DNA sequence: TGTGCCAGCTCACTACTAGCGGTACCCTACGAGCAGTACTTC. Protein sequence: CASSLLAVPYEQYF.

The genes are TRBV15 and TRBJ2-7; 7 nucleotides align to TRBD2. The CDR3 loop spans 13 amino acids. V lost 0 bases, J lost 5 bases, and 1 base stayed unmatched. From germline, CDR1 is LNHNV and CDR2 YYDKDF (reference sequence). The CDR3 DNA is TGTGCCACCAGCAGAGATGGGGGGGACGAGCAGTACTTC. Translating gives CATSRDGGDEQYF.

The chain is built from TRBV7-2 and TRBJ2-7; no firm D call. The CDR3 consists of 15 residues. The V end was cut by 0 bases, the J end by 2 bases, with 11 bases between. The germline V gene has CDR1 SGHTA and CDR2 FQGNSA. The CDR3 DNA reads as TGTGCCAGCAGCTTAGCCCCAGGCACAACCTACGAGCAGTACTTC. It translates to CASSLAPGTTYEQYF. Complete variable domain (other parts from reference TRBV7-2 and TRBJ2-7): GAGVSQSPSNKVTEKGKDVELRCDPISGHTALYWYRQSLGQGLEFLIYFQGNSAPDKSGLPSDRFSAERTGGSVSTLTIQRTQQEDSAVYLCASSLAPGTTYEQYFGPGTRLTVT.

This chain connects TRBV28 to TRBJ1-2, with 10 bases lining up with TRBD1. J lost 4 bases, V lost 7 bases, and 12 bases had no gene match. This CDR3 has 16 residues. The germline CDR1 and CDR2 sequences are MDHEN and SYDVKM. This CDR3 is CASTTAGDRGPYGYTF. For the CDR3, the DNA is TGTGCCAGCACCACCGCCGGGGACAGGGGCCCCTATGGCTACACCTTC.